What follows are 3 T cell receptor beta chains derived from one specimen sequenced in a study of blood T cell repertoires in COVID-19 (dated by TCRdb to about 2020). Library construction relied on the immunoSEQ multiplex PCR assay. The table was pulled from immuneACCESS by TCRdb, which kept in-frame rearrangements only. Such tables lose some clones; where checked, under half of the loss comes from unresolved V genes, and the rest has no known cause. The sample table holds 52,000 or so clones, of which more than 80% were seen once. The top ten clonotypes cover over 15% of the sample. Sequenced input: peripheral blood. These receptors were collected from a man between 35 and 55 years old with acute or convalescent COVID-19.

The CDR3 DNA reads as TGCAGCGTATCCGACAGGGCCCTCTCTGGAAACACCATATATTTT. It codes for CSVSDRALSGNTIYF. The gene calls are TRBV29-1 and TRBJ1-3, with 7 nucleotides matching TRBD1. This CDR3 is 15 amino acids long. The V gene end was trimmed by 6 bases and the J gene end by 0 bases; junction bases not matched to a gene: 8. Germline assignment: CDR1 SQVTM and CDR2 ANQGSEA.

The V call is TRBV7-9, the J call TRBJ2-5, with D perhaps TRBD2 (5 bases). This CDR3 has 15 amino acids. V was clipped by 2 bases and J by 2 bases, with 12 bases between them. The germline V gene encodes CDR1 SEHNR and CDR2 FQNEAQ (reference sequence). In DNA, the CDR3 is TGTGCCAGCAGCTTACTCTGGGGAGTACAAGAGACCCAGTACTTC. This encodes CASSLLWGVQETQYF.

The CDR3 sequence: CASRKGQWDQPQHF. In nucleotides, the CDR3 is TGTGCCAGCAGGAAGGGACAGTGGGATCAGCCCCAGCATTTT. The V and J genes are TRBV6-5 and TRBJ1-5, with 7 nucleotides matching TRBD1. Per the germline V gene, CDR1 is MNHEY and CDR2 is SVGAGI. J was trimmed by 5 bases and V by 6 bases; bases with no gene match: 7. This CDR3 spans 14 amino acids.